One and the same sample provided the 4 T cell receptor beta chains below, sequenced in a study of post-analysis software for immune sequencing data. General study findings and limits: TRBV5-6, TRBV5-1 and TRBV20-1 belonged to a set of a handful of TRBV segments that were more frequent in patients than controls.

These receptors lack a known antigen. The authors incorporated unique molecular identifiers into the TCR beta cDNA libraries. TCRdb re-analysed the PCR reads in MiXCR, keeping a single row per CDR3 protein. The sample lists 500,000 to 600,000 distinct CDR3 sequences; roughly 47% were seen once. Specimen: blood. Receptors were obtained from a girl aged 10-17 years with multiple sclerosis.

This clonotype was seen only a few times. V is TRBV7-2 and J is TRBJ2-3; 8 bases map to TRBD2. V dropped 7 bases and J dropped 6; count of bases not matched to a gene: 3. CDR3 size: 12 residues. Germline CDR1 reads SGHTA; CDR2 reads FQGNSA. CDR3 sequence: CASTSGGDTQYF. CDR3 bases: TGTGCCAGCACCTCGGGGGGGGATACGCAGTATTTT.

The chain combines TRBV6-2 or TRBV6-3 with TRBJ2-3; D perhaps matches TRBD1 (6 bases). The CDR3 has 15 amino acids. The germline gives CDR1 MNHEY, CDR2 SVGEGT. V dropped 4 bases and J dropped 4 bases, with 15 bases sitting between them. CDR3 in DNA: TGTGCCAGCAGTTCCCGAGGGGGAATTCCAGATACGCAGTATTTT. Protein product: CASSSRGGIPDTQYF.

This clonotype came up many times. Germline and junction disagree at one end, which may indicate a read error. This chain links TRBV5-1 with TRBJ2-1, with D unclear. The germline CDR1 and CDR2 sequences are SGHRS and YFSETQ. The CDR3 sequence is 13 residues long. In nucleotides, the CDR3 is TGTGCCAGCAGCCTGGGGACCTACAATGAGCAGTTCTTC. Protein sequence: CASSLGTYNEQFF.

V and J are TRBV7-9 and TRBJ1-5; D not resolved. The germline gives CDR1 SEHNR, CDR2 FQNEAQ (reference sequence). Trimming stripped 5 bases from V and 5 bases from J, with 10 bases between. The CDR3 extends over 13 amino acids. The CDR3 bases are TGTGCCAGCAGCAAAGCGGTTTATCAGCCCCAGCATTTT. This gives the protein CASSKAVYQPQHF. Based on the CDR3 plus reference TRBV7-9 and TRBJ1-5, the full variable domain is DTGVSQNPRHKITKRGQNVTFRCDPISEHNRLYWYRQTLGQGPEFLTYFQNEAQLEKSRLLSDRFSAERPKGSFSTLEIQRTEQGDSAMYLCASSKAVYQPQHFGDGTRLSIL.